This TCR beta chain was recovered during a study of early T cells in non-severe SARS-CoV-2 infection (dated by TCRdb to the early 2020s). In terms of the full investigation: Because TCR sequencing relied on bulk RNA taken from unsorted whole blood, pairing of alpha and beta chains was not possible. General findings and caveats noted by the study authors: Matching against VDJdb was skewed toward anti-spike CD8 responses, likely underestimated virus-specific expansions, and missed private and CD4 specificities.

Library preparation was by 5' RACE. TCRdb shows the sequencer as NextSeq 500. To correct for sequencing error and PCR bias, the TCR library protocol tagged individual cDNA molecules with unique molecular identifiers. Sequencing covered both TCR alpha and beta chains, and within each sample the abundances of alpha and beta sequences were tightly co-correlated. In the source study's methods: Decombinator V4 was used to perform V gene, J gene and CDR3 annotation of TCR sequences. TCRs were defined as expanded if a significant change between any two time points was detected under a Poisson model with p below 0.0001. TCR abundances were normalised to the total number of TCRs sequenced in each sample and reported as counts per million. VDJdb, accessed 1 November 2021, was searched for CMV, EBV and SARS-CoV-2 annotated TCRs, with TCRs annotated for multiple antigens excluded. TCRdb reprocessing: public reads trimmed at Q25 with fastp, clones called with MiXCR, in-frame beta chains kept. Rows with a matching CDR3 protein are joined into one entry that keeps the most common DNA and genes. These V and J calls derive from TCRdb rather than the authors' analysis. This sample gives under 80,000 distinct CDR3 sequences in total; about 9.9% of them show up just once. 3.8% of the sample belongs to the ten largest clones.

This clonotype was detected ten times or more. This clone's antigen is unknown. Per-nucleotide qualities are absent, and no much larger clonotype sits a single base away. A case-control design nested within a healthcare worker cohort in London, UK, was used, with weekly nasopharyngeal swab PCR tests and blood sampling performed. Healthcare workers were recruited between 23 and 31 March 2020, during the week of the UK lockdown, and were followed weekly for up to roughly 15 weeks. Sequencing was performed on whole blood. The clonotype was recovered from an adult who was a healthcare worker with PCR-confirmed SARS-CoV-2 infection or an uninfected control (not recorded which).

The DNA is TGTGCCAGTACTCCCTCGGGATTGGATACGCAGTATTTT. Its coded protein is CASTPSGLDTQYF. This chain is built from TRBV19 and TRBJ2-3; D gene: possibly TRBD2, on 5 matching bases. The trim is 7 bases for V and 6 bases for J, with a gap of 14 bases between the germline ends. Via the germline V gene (reference sequence), CDR1 is LNHDA and CDR2 SQIVND. From cysteine to phenylalanine, the CDR3 is 13 amino acids long. Of all the DNA, just the CDR3 is kept, 39 bases in frame from base 1.